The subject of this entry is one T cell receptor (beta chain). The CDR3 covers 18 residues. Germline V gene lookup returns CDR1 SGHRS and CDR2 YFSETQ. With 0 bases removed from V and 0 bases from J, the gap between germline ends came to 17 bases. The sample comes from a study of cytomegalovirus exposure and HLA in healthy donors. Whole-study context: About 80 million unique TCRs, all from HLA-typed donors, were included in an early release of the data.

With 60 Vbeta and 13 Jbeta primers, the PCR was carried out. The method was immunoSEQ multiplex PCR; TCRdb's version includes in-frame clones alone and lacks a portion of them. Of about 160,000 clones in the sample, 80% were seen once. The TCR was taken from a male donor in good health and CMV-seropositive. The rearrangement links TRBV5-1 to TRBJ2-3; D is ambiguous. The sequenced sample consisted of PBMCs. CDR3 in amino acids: CASSLAALGPTSTDTQYF. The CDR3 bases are TGCGCCAGCAGCTTGGCGGCGCTGGGTCCGACTAGCACAGATACGCAGTATTTT.